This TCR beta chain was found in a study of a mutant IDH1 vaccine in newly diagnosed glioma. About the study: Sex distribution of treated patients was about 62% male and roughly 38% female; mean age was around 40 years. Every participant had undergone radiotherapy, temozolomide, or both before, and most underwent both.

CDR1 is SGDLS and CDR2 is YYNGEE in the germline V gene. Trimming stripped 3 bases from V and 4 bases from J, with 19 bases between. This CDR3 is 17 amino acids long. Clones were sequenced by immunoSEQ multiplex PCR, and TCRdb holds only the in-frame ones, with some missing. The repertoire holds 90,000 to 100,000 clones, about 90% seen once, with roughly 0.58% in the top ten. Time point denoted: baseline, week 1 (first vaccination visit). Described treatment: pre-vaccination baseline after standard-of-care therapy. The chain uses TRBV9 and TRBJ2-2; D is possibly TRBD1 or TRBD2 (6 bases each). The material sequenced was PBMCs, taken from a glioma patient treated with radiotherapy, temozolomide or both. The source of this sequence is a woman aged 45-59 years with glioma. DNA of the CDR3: TGTGCCAGCAGCGCCCCTGGGGGCCTAGCGAGCACCGGGGAGCTGTTTTTT. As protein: CASSAPGGLASTGELFF.